Following are 8 T cell receptor beta chains from one sample sequenced in a study of T cell responses to AZD1222 COVID-19 vaccine. The repertoire was sequenced with immunoSEQ multiplex PCR; TCRdb's copy has only in-frame clones and lacks some. The sample lists around 180,000 clones, around 93% occurring once. This specimen consisted of peripheral blood, obtained on day 0 of AZD1222 vaccination. The receptors derive from an adult in good health.

The genes are TRBV4-3 and TRBJ1-4; D ambiguous. In germline, CDR1 is LGHNA, CDR2 YSLEER. V gave up 3 bases and J gave up 5 bases, with 13 bases separating them. The CDR3 extends over 15 amino acids. For the CDR3, the DNA is TGCGCCAGCAGCCATGAACATACGGGAAATGAAAAACTGTTTTTT. Amino acid sequence: CASSHEHTGNEKLFF.

CDR3 residues: CASSKASNQPQHF. DNA for the CDR3: TGCGCCAGCAGTAAGGCAAGCAATCAGCCCCAGCATTTT. The genes are TRBV23-1 and TRBJ1-5; D not resolved. TRBV23-1 carries the ORF label, with uncertain function. Deletions cut 5 bases from V and 1 base from J, with 6 bases between. The CDR3 runs 13 residues.

The CDR3 is CASIETGIGAPLHF. As DNA, the CDR3 is TGTGCCAGCATAGAGACAGGGATTGGAGCACCCCTCCACTTT. The chain is built from TRBV7-2 and TRBJ1-6; 7 nucleotides align to TRBD1. Trimming at V came to 7 bases and at J to 11 bases, leaving 11 bases not matched to a gene. The germline gives CDR1 SGHTA, CDR2 FQGNSA. The CDR3 is 14 residues long.

V usage is TRBV15 and J usage is TRBJ1-6; 9 bases are shared with TRBD1. The CDR3 totals 19 residues. Looked up from germline, CDR1 is LNHNV and CDR2 is YYDKDF (reference sequence). V lost 3 bases to trimming and J lost 7 bases; unmatched junction nucleotides: 16. CDR3 sequence (DNA): TGTGCCACCAGCAGCGGAGGCTGGCTAGAACAGGGGGCGAATTCACCCCTCCACTTT. It encodes CATSSGGWLEQGANSPLHF. The complete variable domain, with remaining parts taken from reference TRBV15 and TRBJ1-6, reads DAMVIQNPRYQVTQFGKPVTLSCSQTLNHNVMYWYQQKSSQAPKLLFHYYDKDFNNEADTPDNFQSRRPNTSFCFLDIRSPGLGDTAMYLCATSSGGWLEQGANSPLHFGNGTRLTVT.

The chain is built from TRBV6-5 and TRBJ1-1, with 7 nucleotides matching TRBD1. The CDR3 sequence is 14 residues long. Germline loops: CDR1 MNHEY, CDR2 SVGAGI. J was trimmed by 4 bases and V by 0 bases; bases with no gene match: 2. The CDR3 DNA reads as TGTGCCAGCAGTTACTCGTCAGGGGGCACTGAAGCTTTCTTT. Protein product: CASSYSSGGTEAFF.

The chain carries TRBV5-1 and TRBJ2-4, with 8 nucleotides matching TRBD1. Germline V CDR1 and CDR2: SGHRS, YFSETQ. The CDR3 has 16 amino acids. After removal of 4 bases from V and 1 base from J, the junction contained 7 bases not matched to a gene. The CDR3, as DNA: TGCGCCAGCAGCCCGGGACAGGTCCTGGCCAAAAACATTCAGTACTTC. Translated: CASSPGQVLAKNIQYF.

The chain employs TRBV19 and TRBJ2-5; the D is unclear. The germline CDR1 and CDR2 sequences are LNHDA and SQIVND (reference sequence). V was cut by 6 bases and J by 5 bases, with 7 bases left in between. This CDR3 has 11 amino acids. The CDR3 DNA sequence: TGTGCCAGTAGGGGCCGTGAGACCCAGTACTTC. Protein product: CASRGRETQYF.

V and J are TRBV3-1 (or the pseudogene TRBV3-2) and TRBJ2-7, with 9 bases aligning to TRBD1. This CDR3 has 16 residues. Per the germline V gene, CDR1 is LGHDT and CDR2 is YNNKEL (reference sequence). V lost 6 bases, J lost 1 base, and 10 bases stayed unmatched. This chain's CDR3 is CASSPTGQGGSYEQYF. In DNA form, the CDR3 reads TGTGCCAGCAGTCCAACGGGACAGGGAGGGTCCTACGAGCAGTACTTC.